This T cell receptor (beta chain) was sequenced for a study of blood T cell repertoires in COVID-19. Assay: immunoSEQ multiplex PCR; the TCRdb copy retains only in-frame clones and omits some. The table shows approximately 300,000 clones, with more than 80% occurring only once. V trimming: 2 bases; J trimming: 4 bases; junction bases outside the gene matches: 3. Germline V CDR1 and CDR2: GTSNPN, SVGIG (reference sequence). The CDR3 covers 13 residues. This TCR was sampled from a woman in her thirties with COVID-19, enrolled during active disease. The chain has TRBV30 and TRBJ2-5, with 8 bases fitting TRBD2. Sequenced: peripheral blood. The CDR3 reads CAWSTGGGETQYF. The CDR3 region has the DNA TGTGCCTGGAGTACCGGGGGGGGAGAGACCCAGTACTTC.